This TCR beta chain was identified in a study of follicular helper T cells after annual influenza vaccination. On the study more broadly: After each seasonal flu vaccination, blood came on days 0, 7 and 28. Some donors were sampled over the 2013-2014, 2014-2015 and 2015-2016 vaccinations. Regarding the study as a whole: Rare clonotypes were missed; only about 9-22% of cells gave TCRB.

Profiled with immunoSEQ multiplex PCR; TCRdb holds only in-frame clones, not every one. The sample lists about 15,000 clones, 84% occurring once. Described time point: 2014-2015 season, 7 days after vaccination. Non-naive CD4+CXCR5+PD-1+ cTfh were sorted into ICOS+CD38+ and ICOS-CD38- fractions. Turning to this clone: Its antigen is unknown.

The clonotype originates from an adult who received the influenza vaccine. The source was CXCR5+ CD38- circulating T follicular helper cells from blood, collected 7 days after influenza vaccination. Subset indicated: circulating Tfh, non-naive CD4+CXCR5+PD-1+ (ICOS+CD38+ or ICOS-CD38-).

CDR3 sequence: CAWSFGTSYGYTF. The CDR3 DNA reads as TGTGCCTGGAGCTTTGGGACAAGCTATGGCTACACCTTC. The rearrangement links TRBV30 to TRBJ1-2, with a weak D call TRBD1 (6 bases). V shed 3 bases and J shed 4 bases, with 12 bases lying between them. Germline V gene sequence: CDR1 GTSNPN, CDR2 SVGIG (reference sequence). This CDR3 spans 13 amino acids.